The T cell receptor beta chain described here comes from a study of response to subunit inactivated influenza vaccine. Study outcomes and limitations: Each seasonal flu vaccination may recruit only limited new T cells, authors suggested.

This clonotype was observed a handful of times. The antigen is undetermined. TCRdb fed the RT-PCR reads into MiXCR, producing one record per CDR3 protein. The sample consists of roughly 700,000 distinct CDR3 sequences, approximately 15% of them appearing once. This CDR3 is built from 13 residues. Germline V gives CDR1 ENHRY, CDR2 SYGVKD. Trimming cost V 5 bases and J 2 bases, with 9 bases left between them. The chain employs TRBV10-3 and TRBJ2-5; the D is unclear. This sample comprised PBMCs from blood, obtained roughly 15 days before vaccination. The sequence derives from a man aged 45-65 years who received an inactivated influenza vaccine. The CDR3 coding sequence is TGTGCCATCAGTCCGCGGCAGCAAGAGACCCAGTACTTC. Its protein is CAISPRQQETQYF.